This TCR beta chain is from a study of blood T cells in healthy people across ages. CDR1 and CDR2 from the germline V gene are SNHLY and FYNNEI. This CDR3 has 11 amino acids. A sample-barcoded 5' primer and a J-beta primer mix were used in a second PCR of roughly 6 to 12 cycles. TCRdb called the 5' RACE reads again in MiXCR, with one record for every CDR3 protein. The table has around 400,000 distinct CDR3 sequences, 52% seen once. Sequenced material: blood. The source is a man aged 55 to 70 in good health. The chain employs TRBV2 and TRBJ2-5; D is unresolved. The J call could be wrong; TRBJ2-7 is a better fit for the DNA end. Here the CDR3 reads CASSEVLEQYF. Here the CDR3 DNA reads TGTGCCAGCAGTGAAGTTCTCGAGCAGTACTTC.